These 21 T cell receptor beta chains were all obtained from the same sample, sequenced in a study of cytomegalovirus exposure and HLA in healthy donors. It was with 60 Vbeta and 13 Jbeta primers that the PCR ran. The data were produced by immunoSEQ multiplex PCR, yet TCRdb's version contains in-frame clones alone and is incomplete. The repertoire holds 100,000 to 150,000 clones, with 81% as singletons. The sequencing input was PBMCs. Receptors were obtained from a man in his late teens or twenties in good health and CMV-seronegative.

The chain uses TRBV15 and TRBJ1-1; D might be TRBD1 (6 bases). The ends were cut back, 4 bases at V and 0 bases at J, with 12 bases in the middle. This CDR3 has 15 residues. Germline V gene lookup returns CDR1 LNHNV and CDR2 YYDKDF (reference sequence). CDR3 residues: CATSKAQGMNTEAFF. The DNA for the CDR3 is TGTGCCACCAGCAAAGCCCAGGGGATGAACACTGAAGCTTTCTTT.

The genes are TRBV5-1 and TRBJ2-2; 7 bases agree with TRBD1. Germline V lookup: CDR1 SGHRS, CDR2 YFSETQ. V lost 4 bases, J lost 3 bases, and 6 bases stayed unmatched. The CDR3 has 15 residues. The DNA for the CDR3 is TGCGCCAGCAGCGGAGACAGGGAGTACACCGGGGAGCTGTTTTTT. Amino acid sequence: CASSGDREYTGELFF.

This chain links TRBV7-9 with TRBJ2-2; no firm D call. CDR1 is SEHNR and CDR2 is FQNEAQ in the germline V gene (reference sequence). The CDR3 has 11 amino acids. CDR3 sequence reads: CGAENTGELFF. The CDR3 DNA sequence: TGTGGAGCCGAGAACACCGGGGAGCTGTTTTTT.

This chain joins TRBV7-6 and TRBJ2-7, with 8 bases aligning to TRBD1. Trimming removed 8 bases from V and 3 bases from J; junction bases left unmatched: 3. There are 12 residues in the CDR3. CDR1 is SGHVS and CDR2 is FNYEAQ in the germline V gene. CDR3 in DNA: TGTGCCAGCGTCACAGGGGGCTACGAGCAGTACTTC. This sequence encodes CASVTGGYEQYF.

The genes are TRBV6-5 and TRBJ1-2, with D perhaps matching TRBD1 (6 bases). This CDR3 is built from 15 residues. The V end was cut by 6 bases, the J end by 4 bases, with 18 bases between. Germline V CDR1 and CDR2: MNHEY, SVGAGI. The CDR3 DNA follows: TGTGCCAGCAGCCCCTCCAGGGGCGGAAGCTATGGCTACACCTTC. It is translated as CASSPSRGGSYGYTF.

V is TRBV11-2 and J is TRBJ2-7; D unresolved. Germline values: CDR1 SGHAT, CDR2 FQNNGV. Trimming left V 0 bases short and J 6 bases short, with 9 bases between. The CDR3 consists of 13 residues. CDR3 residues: CASSLDQRSEQYF. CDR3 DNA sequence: TGTGCCAGCAGCTTAGATCAGAGGTCCGAGCAGTACTTC. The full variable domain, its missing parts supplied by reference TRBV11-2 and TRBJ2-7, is EAGVAQSPRYKIIEKRQSVAFWCNPISGHATLYWYQQILGQGPKLLIQFQNNGVVDDSQLPKDRFSAERLKGVDSTLKIQPAKLEDSAVYLCASSLDQRSEQYFGPGTRLTVT.

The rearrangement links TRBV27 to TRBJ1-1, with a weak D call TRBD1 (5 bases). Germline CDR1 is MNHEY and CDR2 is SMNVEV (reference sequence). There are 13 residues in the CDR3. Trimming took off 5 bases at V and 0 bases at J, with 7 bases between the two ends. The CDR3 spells CASSNRMNTEAFF. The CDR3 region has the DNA TGTGCCAGCAGTAACAGGATGAACACTGAAGCTTTCTTT.

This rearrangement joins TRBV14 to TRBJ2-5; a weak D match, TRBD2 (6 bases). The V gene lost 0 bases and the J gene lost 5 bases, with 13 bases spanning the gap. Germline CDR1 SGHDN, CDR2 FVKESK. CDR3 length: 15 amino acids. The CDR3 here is CASSQERGRGETQYF. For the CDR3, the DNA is TGTGCCAGCAGCCAAGAAAGGGGACGGGGGGAGACCCAGTACTTC.

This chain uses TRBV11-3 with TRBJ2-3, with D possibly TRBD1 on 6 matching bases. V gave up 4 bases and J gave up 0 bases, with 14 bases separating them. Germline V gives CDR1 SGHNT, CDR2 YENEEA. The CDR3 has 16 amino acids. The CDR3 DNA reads TGTGCCAGCAGCTCCTCCGGGACAAGGAGCACAGATACGCAGTATTTT. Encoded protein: CASSSSGTRSTDTQYF.

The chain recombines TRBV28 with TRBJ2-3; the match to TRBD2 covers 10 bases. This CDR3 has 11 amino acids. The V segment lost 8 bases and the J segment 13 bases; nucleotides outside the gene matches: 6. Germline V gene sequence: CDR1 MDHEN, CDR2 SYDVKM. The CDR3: CASGLAGAEYF. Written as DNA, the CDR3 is TGTGCCAGCGGGCTAGCGGGGGCTGAGTATTTT.

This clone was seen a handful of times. In nucleotides, the CDR3 is TGCAGCGTTGTGGGAACGAAGCGGCTCTACGAGCAGTACTTC. Translated, it gives CSVVGTKRLYEQYF. The chain has TRBV29-1 and TRBJ2-7, with D possibly TRBD2 on 5 matching bases. V was clipped by 4 bases and J by 3 bases, with 16 bases between them. This CDR3 has 14 amino acids. CDR1 and CDR2 from the germline V gene are SQVTM and ANQGSEA.

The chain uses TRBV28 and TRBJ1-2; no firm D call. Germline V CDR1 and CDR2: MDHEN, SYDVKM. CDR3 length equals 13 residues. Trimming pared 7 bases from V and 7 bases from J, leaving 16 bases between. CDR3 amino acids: CASTRELAGGYTF. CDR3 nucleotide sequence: TGTGCCAGCACCCGGGAGTTAGCGGGTGGCTACACCTTC.

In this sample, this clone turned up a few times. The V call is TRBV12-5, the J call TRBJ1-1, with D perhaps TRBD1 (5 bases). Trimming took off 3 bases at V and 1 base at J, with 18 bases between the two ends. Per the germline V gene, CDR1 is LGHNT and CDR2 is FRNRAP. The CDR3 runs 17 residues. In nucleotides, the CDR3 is TGTGCTAGTGGTTTCTTTTTTGGGGGGACCCCGAACACTGAAGCTTTCTTT. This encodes CASGFFFGGTPNTEAFF.

The CDR3 loop reads CASSEKGGIGELFF. CDR3 nucleotide sequence: TGTGCCAGCAGCGAAAAGGGAGGGATCGGGGAGCTGTTTTTT. The chain carries TRBV7-9 and TRBJ2-2; 7 nucleotides align to TRBD2. Germline V gene sequence: CDR1 SEHNR, CDR2 FQNEAQ (reference sequence). V lost 5 bases to trimming and J lost 7 bases; unmatched junction nucleotides: 7. There are 14 residues in the CDR3. Together with reference TRBV7-9 and TRBJ2-2, the CDR3 gives the full variable domain: DTGVSQNPRHKITKRGQNVTFRCDPISEHNRLYWYRQTLGQGPEFLTYFQNEAQLEKSRLLSDRFSAERPKGSFSTLEIQRTEQGDSAMYLCASSEKGGIGELFFGEGSRLTVL.

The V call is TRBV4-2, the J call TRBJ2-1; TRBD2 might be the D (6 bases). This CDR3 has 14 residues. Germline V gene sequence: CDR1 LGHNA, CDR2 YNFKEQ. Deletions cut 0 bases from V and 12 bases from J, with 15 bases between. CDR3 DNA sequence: TGTGCCAGCAGCCAAGATCTAGCGCTTCTGGGGCAGTTCTTC. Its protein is CASSQDLALLGQFF.

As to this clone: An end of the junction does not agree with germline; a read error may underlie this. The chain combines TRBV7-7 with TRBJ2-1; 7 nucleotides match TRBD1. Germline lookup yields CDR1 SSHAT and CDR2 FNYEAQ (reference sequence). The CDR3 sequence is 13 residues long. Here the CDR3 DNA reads TGTGCTAGCAGCTTGGGACAGAACAATGAGCAGTTCTTC. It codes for CASSLGQNNEQFF.

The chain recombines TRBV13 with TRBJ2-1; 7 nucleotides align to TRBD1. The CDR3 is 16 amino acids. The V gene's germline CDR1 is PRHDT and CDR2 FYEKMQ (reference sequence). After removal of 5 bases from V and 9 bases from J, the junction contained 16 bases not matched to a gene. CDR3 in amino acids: CASSPGTAPPLGEQFF. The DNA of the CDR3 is TGTGCCAGCAGCCCAGGGACAGCCCCCCCCCTTGGTGAGCAGTTCTTC. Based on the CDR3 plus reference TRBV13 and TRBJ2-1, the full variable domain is AAGVIQSPRHLIKEKRETATLKCYPIPRHDTVYWYQQGPGQDPQFLISFYEKMQSDKGSIPDRFSAQQFSDYHSELNMSSLELGDSALYFCASSPGTAPPLGEQFFGPGTRLTVL.

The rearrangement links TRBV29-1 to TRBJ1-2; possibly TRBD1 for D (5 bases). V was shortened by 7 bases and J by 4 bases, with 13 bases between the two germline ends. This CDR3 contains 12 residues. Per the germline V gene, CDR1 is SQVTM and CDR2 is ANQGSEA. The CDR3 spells CSAQGYGYGYTF. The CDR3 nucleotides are TGCAGCGCTCAGGGCTATGGCTATGGCTACACCTTC.

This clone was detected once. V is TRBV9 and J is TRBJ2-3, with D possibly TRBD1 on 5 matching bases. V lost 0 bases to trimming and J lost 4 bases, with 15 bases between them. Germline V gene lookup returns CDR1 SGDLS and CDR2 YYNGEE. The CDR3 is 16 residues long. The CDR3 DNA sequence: TGTGCCAGCAGCGTAGGACAGACAATCCTATCAGATACGCAGTATTTT. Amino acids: CASSVGQTILSDTQYF.

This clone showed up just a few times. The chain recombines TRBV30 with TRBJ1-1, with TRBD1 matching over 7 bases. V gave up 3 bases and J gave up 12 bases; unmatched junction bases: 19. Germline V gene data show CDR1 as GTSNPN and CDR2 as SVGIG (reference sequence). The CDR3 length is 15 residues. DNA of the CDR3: TGTGCCTGGAGGGGGGTTAGGGACAGCGTTCTTGCGCCTTTCTTT. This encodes CAWRGVRDSVLAPFF.

The CDR3 is CGCAEAYEQYF. CDR3 nucleotide sequence: TGTGGGTGCGCAGAGGCCTACGAGCAGTACTTC. This chain connects TRBV28 to TRBJ2-7, with unresolved D. The CDR3 runs 11 residues. Germline CDR1 reads MDHEN; CDR2 reads SYDVKM.